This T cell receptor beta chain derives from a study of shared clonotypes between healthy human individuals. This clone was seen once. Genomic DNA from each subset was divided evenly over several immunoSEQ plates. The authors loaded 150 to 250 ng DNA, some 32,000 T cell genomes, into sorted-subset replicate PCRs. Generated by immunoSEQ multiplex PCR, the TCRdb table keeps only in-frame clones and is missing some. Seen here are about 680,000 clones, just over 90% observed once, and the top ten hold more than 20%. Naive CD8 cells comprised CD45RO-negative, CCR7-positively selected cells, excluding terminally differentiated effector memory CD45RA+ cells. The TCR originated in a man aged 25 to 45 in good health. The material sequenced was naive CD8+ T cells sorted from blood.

CDR3 amino acids: CATSRARGGLAIGEQYF. The CDR3 DNA reads TGTGCCACCAGCAGAGCACGAGGGGGACTAGCCATAGGGGAGCAGTACTTC. The gene calls are TRBV15 and TRBJ2-7, with 9 bases aligning to TRBD2. CDR3 size: 17 residues. Germline V gene lookup returns CDR1 LNHNV and CDR2 YYDKDF (reference sequence). The trim removed 1 base at V and 7 bases at J, leaving 14 bases unmatched.